This T cell receptor (beta chain) was sequenced for a study of PD-1 blockade in classical Hodgkin lymphoma. Findings of the study overall: Patients starting nivolumab less than 1 year after ASCT had lower diversity and were excluded from later analyses. Baseline TCR diversity was reportedly lower in newly diagnosed patients than in healthy donors. It was reported as lower still in relapsed/refractory patients. The authors have not defined what causes the repertoire differences, possibly disease activity or prior therapy.

In its sample, this clone was seen once. The target antigen is unknown. Relapse was seen in all patients after autologous stem cell transplantation, and brentuximab vedotin exposure was variable. With magnetic negative selection, CD4+ T cells were purified from PBMCs that had been thawed. V was clipped by 4 bases and J by 2 bases, with 10 bases between them. CDR1 and CDR2 (germline): SQVTM, ANQGSEA. This CDR3 has 13 residues. Sequencing used immunoSEQ multiplex PCR; TCRdb keeps in-frame clones, though not all of them. The table includes under 2,000 clones, more than 80% detected once. The sequence derives from a human donor with classical Hodgkin lymphoma. This sequence joins TRBV29-1 and TRBJ2-3; TRBD2 is a possible D gene (6 bases). The material sequenced was CD4+ T cells from blood, taken at baseline. CDR3 nucleotides: TGCAGCGTTGGCGGGACTGTCACAGATACGCAGTATTTT. Residues: CSVGGTVTDTQYF.